One sample yielded the 27 T cell receptor beta chains listed below, sequenced in a study of T cell responses to AZD1222 COVID-19 vaccine. Generated by immunoSEQ multiplex PCR, the TCRdb table keeps only in-frame clones and is missing some. Among approximately 200,000 clones listed, more than 85% were seen once. The sample consisted of peripheral blood, taken 28 days after the second AZD1222 dose. Receptors originate from an adult who received the AZD1222 COVID-19 vaccine.

The rearrangement uses TRBV3-1 (or the pseudogene TRBV3-2) and TRBJ2-1, with D unclear. Germline V gene sequence: CDR1 LGHDT, CDR2 YNNKEL (reference sequence). This CDR3 contains 13 residues. With 1 base removed from V and 8 bases from J, the gap between germline ends came to 9 bases. The CDR3 loop reads CASSQGTRHEQFF. Written as DNA, the CDR3 is TGTGCCAGCAGCCAAGGGACCCGCCATGAGCAGTTCTTC.

This clone was counted once. This chain uses TRBV19 with TRBJ2-3; D remains unclear. CDR1 and CDR2 from the germline V gene are LNHDA and SQIVND (reference sequence). CDR3 length: 14 amino acids. V gave up 6 bases and J gave up 2 bases, with 12 bases separating them. CDR3 sequence reads: CASRNGGNTDTQYF. The CDR3 region has the DNA TGTGCCAGTAGGAATGGCGGCAACACAGATACGCAGTATTTT.

This sequence joins TRBV7-8 and TRBJ1-2; no definite D call. Per the germline V gene, CDR1 is SGHVS and CDR2 is FQNEAQ. V lost 5 bases and J 6 bases, leaving 10 bases between the germline ends. The CDR3 spans 12 residues. CDR3 coding DNA: TGTGCCAGCAGCCTACTAGGCCATGGCTACACCTTC. Translating it yields CASSLLGHGYTF.

The chain employs TRBV5-4 and TRBJ1-2; unclear D gene. The CDR3 extends over 14 amino acids. V was trimmed by 10 bases and J by 2 bases, leaving 18 bases between them. The V gene's germline CDR1 is SGHNT and CDR2 YYREEE (reference sequence). CDR3 nucleotides: TGTGCCTCCCACAGTTTACAAATGAACTATGGCTACACCTTC. Translation: CASHSLQMNYGYTF.

This sequence joins TRBV19 and TRBJ2-1, with D possibly being TRBD1 (6 bases). Germline-derived CDR1 and CDR2 are LNHDA and SQIVND (reference sequence). Between the trimmed V and J ends, which lost 5 bases and 12 bases, there was a span of 14 bases. The CDR3 length is 12 residues. CDR3 DNA: TGTGCCAGTAGTTCACAGGGCGCCGGGCAGTTCTTC. It translates to CASSSQGAGQFF.

The rearrangement uses TRBV7-9 and TRBJ1-1; D uncertain. CDR3 length equals 15 residues. Trimming took 5 bases from V and 0 from J, leaving 13 bases between them. Germline V gene lookup returns CDR1 SEHNR and CDR2 FQNEAQ (reference sequence). CDR3: CASSLGRALNTEAFF. CDR3 nucleotides: TGTGCCAGCAGCCTAGGACGGGCTTTGAACACTGAAGCTTTCTTT.

V and J are TRBV27 and TRBJ1-1, with 10 positions matching TRBD1. The CDR3 length is 14 residues. Germline-derived CDR1 and CDR2 are MNHEY and SMNVEV (reference sequence). V shed 5 bases and J 6 bases; nucleotides not matched to a gene: 6. The CDR3: CASSPRDRGPEAFF. The CDR3 nucleotides are TGTGCCAGCAGTCCCCGGGACAGGGGCCCTGAAGCTTTCTTT.

This rearrangement joins TRBV19 to TRBJ2-5; 8 nucleotides align to TRBD2. Germline CDR1 is LNHDA and CDR2 is SQIVND (reference sequence). This CDR3 comprises 16 residues. The junction had 5 bases not matched to a gene; V was cut back by 1 base and J by 1 base. This CDR3 is CASSIGPGGPQETQYF. CDR3 DNA: TGTGCCAGTAGTATAGGCCCGGGAGGGCCCCAAGAGACCCAGTACTTC.

The chain couples TRBV19 to TRBJ2-4; D is unclear. The CDR3 length is 12 residues. Germline V gives CDR1 LNHDA, CDR2 SQIVND (reference sequence). The germline V and J ends were trimmed by 5 bases and 7 bases, with 9 bases remaining between them. In DNA form, the CDR3 reads TGTGCCAGTAGTCATAGACTTAACATTCAGTACTTC. This translates into CASSHRLNIQYF. Full variable domain (rest looked up from reference TRBV19 and TRBJ2-4): DGGITQSPKYLFRKEGQNVTLSCEQNLNHDAMYWYRQDPGQGLRLIYYSQIVNDFQKGDIAEGYSVSREKKESFPLTVTSAQKNPTAFYLCASSHRLNIQYFGAGTRLSVL.

The CDR3 DNA sequence: TGTGCCAGCAGCGCCACTAGAGGGTCAGATACGCAGTATTTT. Translating gives CASSATRGSDTQYF. V is TRBV7-6 and J is TRBJ2-3; tentatively, D is TRBD2 (5 bases). CDR1 is SGHVS and CDR2 is FNYEAQ in the germline V gene. The V and J ends lost 5 bases and 4 bases respectively, with 13 bases between them. CDR3 size: 14 residues.

The chain combines TRBV11-3 with TRBJ1-1, with 7 bases identical to TRBD1. The CDR3 extends over 17 amino acids. Germline loops: CDR1 SGHNT, CDR2 YENEEA. Unmatched junction bases numbered 11, after V lost 4 bases and J lost 0 bases. The CDR3 DNA follows: TGTGCCAGCAGCTCCCCCAACAGGGGCCCATTGAACACTGAAGCTTTCTTT. This codes for CASSSPNRGPLNTEAFF.

The chain joins TRBV7-9 to TRBJ2-1; 11 bases match TRBD2. Trimming cost V 5 bases and J 7 bases; bases outside gene matches: 7. The germline CDR1 and CDR2 sequences are SEHNR and FQNEAQ (reference sequence). The CDR3 is made up of 15 amino acids. The CDR3 is CASSALLAGVNEQFF. DNA of the CDR3: TGTGCCAGCAGCGCCCTACTAGCGGGAGTGAATGAGCAGTTCTTC.

The rearrangement links TRBV5-1 to TRBJ2-3; 7 bases map to TRBD2. From germline, CDR1 is SGHRS and CDR2 YFSETQ. CDR3 length: 14 amino acids. The J segment lost 6 bases and the V segment lost 0 bases, leaving 4 bases of the junction unmatched. In DNA, the CDR3 is TGCGCCAGCAGCTTGGAACGGGAGGCTGATACGCAGTATTTT. This translates into CASSLEREADTQYF.

The chain carries TRBV24-1 and TRBJ2-5, with TRBD2 matching over 9 bases. Germline lookup yields CDR1 KGHDR and CDR2 SFDVKD. V shed 4 bases, J shed 2 bases, and the junction held 7 bases outside the gene matches. This CDR3 has 16 amino acids. In DNA form, the CDR3 reads TGTGCCACCAGTGAGGCTGGGACTAGCAGGCAAGAGACCCAGTACTTC. It is translated as CATSEAGTSRQETQYF.

The chain has TRBV28 and TRBJ1-4; D gene unclear. Per the germline V gene, CDR1 is MDHEN and CDR2 is SYDVKM. Trimming cost V 5 bases and J 6 bases, with 7 bases left between them. The CDR3 covers 12 residues. The CDR3 DNA sequence: TGTGCCAGCAGTGGCGTCCATGAAAAACTGTTTTTT. Translating gives CASSGVHEKLFF.

This rearrangement joins TRBV28 to TRBJ1-2; D is perhaps TRBD1 (6 bases). V was pared by 6 bases and J by 4 bases, with 9 bases between. Germline V lookup: CDR1 MDHEN, CDR2 SYDVKM. The CDR3 consists of 12 residues. The CDR3 sequence: CASSGQFYGYTF. The CDR3 nucleotides read TGTGCCAGCAGCGGACAGTTCTATGGCTACACCTTC.

The chain combines TRBV11-2 with TRBJ2-7; D unclear. CDR1 is SGHAT, CDR2 FQNNGV, per germline. There are 12 residues in the CDR3. V was cut by 3 bases and J by 3 bases, with 6 bases left in between. As DNA, the CDR3 is TGTGCCAGCAGCTTCGACCACTACGAGCAGTACTTC. Amino acids: CASSFDHYEQYF.

This chain links TRBV3-1 (or the pseudogene TRBV3-2) with TRBJ2-1; 8 nucleotides align to TRBD1. Germline CDR1 reads LGHDT; CDR2 reads YNNKEL (reference sequence). This CDR3 is 15 amino acids long. J lost 4 bases, V lost 4 bases, and 6 bases had no gene match. The CDR3 region is CASSRYRDRYNEQFF. DNA of the CDR3: TGTGCCAGCAGCCGTTACCGGGACAGGTACAATGAGCAGTTCTTC.

The chain recombines TRBV10-2 with TRBJ2-3; D uncertain. Germline CDR1 reads WSHSY; CDR2 reads SAAADI. Trimming took off 2 bases at V and 4 bases at J, with 10 bases between the two ends. This CDR3 contains 14 residues. For the CDR3, the DNA is TGCGCCAGCAGTGAGCCTCGACGCGCAGATACGCAGTATTTT. The encoded protein is CASSEPRRADTQYF.

This chain uses TRBV21-1 with TRBJ2-7; the table names TRBD2, a call not compared with the DNA. TRBV21-1 is noted as a pseudogene. The CDR3 loop spans 15 amino acids. CDR3 bases: TGTGCCAGCAGCGCGAAGAGCGGGGGGAACTACGAGCAGTACTTC. Its protein is CASSAKSGGNYEQYF.

CDR3 amino acids: CASTPLGGRDSPLHF. The CDR3 region has the DNA TGTGCCAGCACCCCTCTAGGGGGCAGGGATTCACCCCTCCACTTT. The chain joins TRBV6-5 to TRBJ1-6; the match to TRBD1 covers 7 bases. CDR1 is MNHEY and CDR2 is SVGAGI in the germline V gene. V was pared by 7 bases and J by 8 bases, with 11 bases of the junction left unmatched. The CDR3 has 15 residues.

The chain combines TRBV2 with TRBJ1-5; D not certain. The germline CDR1 and CDR2 sequences are SNHLY and FYNNEI. This CDR3 is 14 amino acids long. Trimming pared 2 bases from V and 4 bases from J, leaving 9 bases between. CDR3 protein: CASSEQHGNQPQHF. In DNA form, the CDR3 reads TGTGCCAGCAGTGAACAGCATGGAAATCAGCCCCAGCATTTT.

The chain couples TRBV19 to TRBJ2-6; D remains unclear. The CDR3 spans 15 residues. V shed 2 bases and J shed 0 bases, with 5 bases lying between them. Germline CDR1 is LNHDA and CDR2 is SQIVND (reference sequence). The CDR3 protein is CASSIWDSGANVLTF. The CDR3 nucleotides are TGTGCCAGTAGTATATGGGACTCTGGGGCCAACGTCCTGACTTTC.

The CDR3 here is CASSVEERKDAQYF. The CDR3 DNA sequence: TGTGCCAGCAGCGTAGAAGAGCGGAAGGACGCCCAGTACTTC. This chain links TRBV9 with TRBJ2-5; maybe TRBD2 (5 bases). V lost 0 bases and J lost 9, with 15 bases in between. The CDR3 spans 14 residues. The V gene's germline CDR1 is SGDLS and CDR2 YYNGEE.

The CDR3 sequence is CASSSLGGRGFNEQFF. The CDR3 nucleotides are TGTGCCAGCAGCTCCCTAGGCGGGAGAGGTTTCAATGAGCAGTTCTTC. This chain links TRBV7-9 with TRBJ2-1, with 7 positions matching TRBD2. CDR1 is SEHNR, CDR2 FQNEAQ, per germline (reference sequence). The ends lost 4 bases at V and 6 bases at J; junction bases unmatched: 12. The CDR3 length is 16 residues.

J is TRBJ1-6 and V is TRBV27; D ambiguous. The CDR3 totals 15 residues. With 2 bases removed from V and 4 bases from J, the gap between germline ends came to 9 bases. In germline, CDR1 is MNHEY, CDR2 SMNVEV (reference sequence). The CDR3 DNA is TGTGCCAGCAGTTTAGGATACACGTATAATTCACCCCTCCACTTT. Encoded protein: CASSLGYTYNSPLHF.

This chain joins TRBV10-3 and TRBJ2-3; 7 bases agree with TRBD2. This CDR3 has 15 amino acids. From germline, CDR1 is ENHRY and CDR2 SYGVKD. V lost 6 bases, J lost 5 bases, and 11 bases stayed unmatched. The CDR3 sequence is CAIRNLAAGGDTQYF. The CDR3, as DNA: TGTGCCATCAGAAACCTAGCGGCGGGTGGAGATACGCAGTATTTT.